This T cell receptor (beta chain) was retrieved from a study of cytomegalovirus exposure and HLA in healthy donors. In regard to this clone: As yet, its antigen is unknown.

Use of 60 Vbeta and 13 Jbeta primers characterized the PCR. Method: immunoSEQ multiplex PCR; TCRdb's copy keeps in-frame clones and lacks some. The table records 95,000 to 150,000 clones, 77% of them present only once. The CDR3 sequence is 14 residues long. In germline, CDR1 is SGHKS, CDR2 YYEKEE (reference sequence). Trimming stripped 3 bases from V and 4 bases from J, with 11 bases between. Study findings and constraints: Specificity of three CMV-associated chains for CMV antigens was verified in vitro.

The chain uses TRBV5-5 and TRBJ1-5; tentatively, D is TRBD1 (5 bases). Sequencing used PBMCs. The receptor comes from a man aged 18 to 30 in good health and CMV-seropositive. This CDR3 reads CASSYQGGNQPQHF. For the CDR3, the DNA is TGTGCCAGCAGCTACCAGGGTGGGAATCAGCCCCAGCATTTT.